These 20 T cell receptor beta chains share one sample of origin, sequenced in a study of T-cell memory formation after mild COVID-19. TCRdb passed the 5' RACE reads through MiXCR, listing each CDR3 protein once. The data hold 300,000 to 400,000 distinct CDR3 sequences, with roughly 21% observed a single time. The sequenced sample was PBMCs or a T cell subset sorted from them (not recorded which). These TCRs come from an adult woman who had mild COVID-19 (a few samples of this study predate the infection). Cell type and time point are not known.

This clonotype was counted between two and nine times. The rearrangement links TRBV5-1 to TRBJ1-1; D unclear. Germline assignment: CDR1 SGHRS and CDR2 YFSETQ. V lost 1 base, J lost 0 bases, and 7 bases lay in between. The CDR3 covers 14 residues. This chain's CDR3 is CASSLQNLNTEAFF. CDR3 coding DNA: TGCGCCAGCAGCTTGCAAAATCTGAACACTGAAGCTTTCTTT.

The V call is TRBV6-1, the J call TRBJ2-1; 8 nucleotides line up with TRBD1. The CDR3 runs 17 residues. In germline, CDR1 is MNHNS, CDR2 SASEGT. The junction had 10 bases not matched to a gene; V was cut back by 0 bases and J by 6 bases. The CDR3 here is CASSEALRGQGINEQFF. Written as DNA, the CDR3 is TGTGCCAGCAGTGAAGCGCTTCGTGGACAGGGCATCAATGAGCAGTTCTTC.

The CDR3: CSARGQGSTYEQYF. DNA for the CDR3: TGCAGTGCTAGAGGACAGGGAAGTACCTACGAGCAGTACTTC. The V gene is TRBV20-1, the J gene TRBJ2-7, with TRBD1 matching 7 bases. Germline CDR1 DFQATT, CDR2 SNEGSKA (reference sequence). J was trimmed by 2 bases and V by 1 base; bases with no gene match: 5. The CDR3 totals 14 residues.

The chain combines TRBV11-2 with TRBJ1-2, with TRBD1 identical over 7 bases. After removal of 2 bases from V and 5 bases from J, the junction contained 11 bases not matched to a gene. The CDR3 runs 16 residues. Germline CDR1 SGHAT, CDR2 FQNNGV. DNA for the CDR3: TGTGCCAGCAGCTTATATCGACAGGGCCTGAAGTATGGCTACACCTTC. This encodes CASSLYRQGLKYGYTF.

The chain joins TRBV24-1 to TRBJ2-3, with D possibly TRBD1 on 5 matching bases. Germline CDR1 is KGHDR and CDR2 is SFDVKD. Trimming pared 2 bases from V and 0 bases from J, leaving 11 bases between. The CDR3 covers 16 residues. CDR3 protein: CATSDSTDRSTDTQYF. CDR3 DNA sequence: TGTGCCACCAGTGATTCAACTGACAGAAGCACAGATACGCAGTATTTT.

This chain uses TRBV3-1 with TRBJ2-7; D not resolved. Germline loops: CDR1 LGHDT, CDR2 YNNKEL (reference sequence). CDR3 length: 16 amino acids. Trimming stripped 3 bases from V and 1 base from J, with 16 bases between. The CDR3, as DNA: TGTGCCAGCAGCCAGGGCAGCCCCACCATTTCCTACGAGCAGTACTTC. Protein product: CASSQGSPTISYEQYF.

This clonotype was observed a few times. The rearrangement uses TRBV7-9 and TRBJ2-1; D gene ambiguous. CDR1 SEHNR and CDR2 FQNEAQ come from the germline V gene (reference sequence). The CDR3 length is 13 residues. Between the trimmed V and J ends, which lost 1 base and 10 bases, there was a span of 11 bases. The chain's CDR3 is CASSLEGPREQFF. The CDR3 nucleotides read TGTGCCAGCAGCTTAGAAGGGCCGCGCGAGCAGTTCTTC.

In this sample, this clonotype turned up a few times. The V gene is TRBV6-5, the J gene TRBJ2-1, with 11 positions matching TRBD1. V was clipped by 8 bases and J by 6 bases; unmatched bases: 9. The germline gives CDR1 MNHEY, CDR2 SVGAGI. CDR3 length: 15 residues. The CDR3 DNA reads TGTGCCAGCCAACCGGGACAGGGGGTGTCCAATGAGCAGTTCTTC. Protein product: CASQPGQGVSNEQFF.

Ten or more counts support this clonotype. CDR3 coding DNA: TGTGCCAGCAGCGGACTTGCTAGCGGGAGTTCCTCAGATACGCAGTATTTT. Protein product: CASSGLASGSSSDTQYF. The chain combines TRBV9 with TRBJ2-3, with 10 bases identical to TRBD2. The CDR3 loop spans 17 amino acids. The V gene end was trimmed by 3 bases and the J gene end by 4 bases; junction bases not matched to a gene: 11. Germline CDR1 reads SGDLS; CDR2 reads YYNGEE.

The chain carries TRBV12-3 or TRBV12-4 and TRBJ1-5; D unclear. V was trimmed by 3 bases and J by 11 bases, leaving 14 bases between them. The length of the CDR3 is 13 residues. Here the CDR3 DNA reads TGTGCCAGCAGTTTTTCTGGGGTGCGGGCCCAGCATTTT. Its protein is CASSFSGVRAQHF.

This clonotype has a count of ten or more. At one boundary the junction diverges from the germline segment, which might be a read error. CDR3 coding DNA: TGTGCCAGCAGCCCACTTATAGACAGGTCCACCTGCTTC. This sequence encodes CASSPLIDRSTCF. The chain couples TRBV5-5 to TRBJ2-7, with TRBD1 as a possible D gene (6 bases). Germline CDR1 is SGHKS and CDR2 is YYEKEE (reference sequence). The CDR3 is 13 residues long.

This clonotype occurred a few times. The chain recombines TRBV7-3 with TRBJ2-2, with TRBD2 matching over 7 bases. V lost 5 bases, J lost 5 bases, and 14 bases stayed unmatched. Germline V gene sequence: CDR1 SGHTA, CDR2 FQGTGA. This CDR3 has 17 amino acids. CDR3 in DNA: TGTGCCAGCAGCCCTCAAAGCGGGAAAGGGTGGACCGGGGAGCTGTTTTTT. This encodes CASSPQSGKGWTGELFF.

This clonotype was observed a few times. V and J are TRBV2 and TRBJ2-1, with TRBD1 matching over 9 bases. The CDR3 covers 14 residues. CDR1 SNHLY and CDR2 FYNNEI come from the germline V gene. V lost 4 bases to trimming and J lost 2 bases; unmatched junction nucleotides: 0. The CDR3 sequence: CASSGQGAYNEQFF. DNA for the CDR3: TGTGCCAGCAGTGGACAGGGGGCCTACAATGAGCAGTTCTTC.

The gene calls are TRBV5-1 and TRBJ1-1; TRBD1 aligns across 8 bases. Germline V gene lookup returns CDR1 SGHRS and CDR2 YFSETQ. J was trimmed by 4 bases and V by 3 bases; bases with no gene match: 8. The CDR3 is 15 residues long. The CDR3 DNA sequence: TGCGCCAGCAGCTGGGGAGACAGGGGTGGCACTGAAGCTTTCTTT. This gives the protein CASSWGDRGGTEAFF. Full variable domain (missing parts from reference TRBV5-1 and TRBJ1-1): KAGVTQTPRYLIKTRGQQVTLSCSPISGHRSVSWYQQTPGQGLQFLFEYFSETQRNKGNFPGRFSGRQFSNSRSEMNVSTLELGDSALYLCASSWGDRGGTEAFFGQGTRLTVV.

The chain carries TRBV12-3 or TRBV12-4 and TRBJ1-2; D call uncertain. The CDR3 runs 16 residues. V gave up 3 bases and J gave up 4 bases, with 18 bases separating them. CDR3 nucleotides: TGTGCCAGCAGTTTGTCCGAGGTAGCCCCTTTCTATGGCTACACCTTC. The encoded protein is CASSLSEVAPFYGYTF.

This clonotype was seen a few times. This rearrangement joins TRBV20-1 to TRBJ1-4; 11 positions agree with TRBD1. With V trimmed by 0 bases and J by 8 bases, 5 bases remained unmatched. This CDR3 spans 15 amino acids. Germline V gene sequence: CDR1 DFQATT, CDR2 SNEGSKA (reference sequence). This CDR3 reads CSAREDRGLQEKLFF. CDR3 DNA: TGCAGTGCTAGAGAGGACAGGGGGCTTCAAGAAAAACTGTTTTTT.

The chain has TRBV7-7 and TRBJ2-3; the D gene is possibly TRBD2 (5 bases). Trimming stripped 6 bases from V and 4 bases from J, with 11 bases between. Germline CDR1 SSHAT, CDR2 FNYEAQ (reference sequence). The CDR3 is 13 residues long. DNA of the CDR3: TGTGCCAGCAGTTCACTAGGCCCAGATACGCAGTATTTT. As protein: CASSSLGPDTQYF.

The chain has TRBV7-9 and TRBJ2-2; D call uncertain. The CDR3 has 12 residues. The germline CDR1 and CDR2 sequences are SEHNR and FQNEAQ (reference sequence). Trimming stripped 0 bases from V and 9 bases from J, with 5 bases between. The CDR3 region is CASSLAVRELFF. The CDR3 DNA reads as TGTGCCAGCAGCTTAGCGGTGCGGGAGCTGTTTTTT.

J is TRBJ1-5 and V is TRBV11-1; 9 nucleotides match TRBD1. CDR3 length: 15 residues. J gave up 0 bases and V 4 bases, and 1 base lay outside the gene matches. Germline V gene lookup returns CDR1 SGHAT and CDR2 FQDESV (reference sequence). In DNA form, the CDR3 reads TGTGCCAGCAGCTACAGGGGGCTTAGCAATCAGCCCCAGCATTTT. Translating gives CASSYRGLSNQPQHF.

There are a few counts of this clonotype. The chain uses TRBV5-1 and TRBJ2-7, with TRBD2 identical over 7 bases. V trimming: 6 bases; J trimming: 5 bases; junction bases outside the gene matches: 14. The CDR3 is 15 residues long. Germline assignment: CDR1 SGHRS and CDR2 YFSETQ. The CDR3 region is CASNDAPGGTNEQYF. The CDR3, as DNA: TGCGCCAGCAACGATGCCCCGGGGGGTACCAACGAGCAGTACTTC. Using reference TRBV5-1 and TRBJ2-7 for the parts outside the CDR3, the full variable domain is KAGVTQTPRYLIKTRGQQVTLSCSPISGHRSVSWYQQTPGQGLQFLFEYFSETQRNKGNFPGRFSGRQFSNSRSEMNVSTLELGDSALYLCASNDAPGGTNEQYFGPGTRLTVT.